This T cell receptor beta chain was sequenced in a study of T cell changes during pregnancy in multiple sclerosis. Assay used: immunoSEQ multiplex PCR; TCRdb lists only in-frame clones, some missing. The sample lists over 50,000 clones, approximately 90% occurring once. J was trimmed by 15 bases and V by 2 bases; bases with no gene match: 5. CDR1 and CDR2 (germline): MNHNY, SVGAGI (reference sequence). This CDR3 contains 13 residues. This receptor was identified in a human donor whose cells served as feeder cells for cultures in a pregnancy study. The sample consisted of peripheral blood from another person, used as feeder cells. The chain couples TRBV6-6 to TRBJ2-1, with 12 nucleotides matching TRBD2. The CDR3 DNA reads TGTGCCAGCAGTTACGGGCTAGCGGGAGGGTTGTTCTTC. It codes for CASSYGLAGGLFF.